These 30 T cell receptor beta chains came from one sample sequenced in a study of T cell responses to AZD1222 COVID-19 vaccine. The assay was immunoSEQ multiplex PCR, and TCRdb's table has in-frame clones only and misses some. The sample gives 110,000 to 150,000 clones, over 80% of which show up once; around 3.5% is in the top ten. The starting material was peripheral blood, obtained 28 days after the second AZD1222 dose. All receptors come from an adult who received the AZD1222 COVID-19 vaccine.

This chain joins TRBV30 and TRBJ2-1, with D perhaps TRBD1 (5 bases). Germline values: CDR1 GTSNPN, CDR2 SVGIG (reference sequence). This CDR3 is built from 11 residues. V was cut by 3 bases and J by 10 bases, with 10 bases left in between. The DNA for the CDR3 is TGTGCCTGGAGACAGGCGCGGGAGCAGTTCTTC. This encodes CAWRQAREQFF. The complete variable domain, with remaining parts taken from reference TRBV30 and TRBJ2-1, reads SQTIHQWPATLVQPVGSPLSLECTVEGTSNPNLYWYRQAAGRGLQLLFYSVGIGQISSEVPQNLSASRPQDRQFILSSKKLLLSDSGFYLCAWRQAREQFFGPGTRLTVL.

With respect to this clone: Additional DNA sequences in this sample encode the identical CDR3. V is TRBV30 and J is TRBJ2-6; no reliable D call. This CDR3 has 15 residues. CDR1 is GTSNPN, CDR2 SVGIG, per germline (reference sequence). Trimming pared 5 bases from V and 0 bases from J, leaving 11 bases between. The CDR3 here is CAWSYGNSGANVLTF. CDR3 coding DNA: TGTGCCTGGTCCTACGGCAACTCTGGGGCCAACGTCCTGACTTTC.

The V gene is TRBV11-2, the J gene TRBJ2-7; D remains unclear. Trimming shortened V by 3 bases and J by 3 bases, and 9 bases separated the two germline ends. The CDR3 is made up of 13 amino acids. Germline V gene lookup returns CDR1 SGHAT and CDR2 FQNNGV. The CDR3: CASSFAGGYEQYF. The CDR3 DNA sequence: TGTGCCAGCAGCTTCGCCGGTGGCTACGAGCAGTACTTC.

This clone was found once. The chain links TRBV7-8 to TRBJ1-5, with unresolved D. This CDR3 is built from 16 residues. Deletions cut 1 base from V and 2 bases from J, with 12 bases between. Germline CDR1 SGHVS, CDR2 FQNEAQ. CDR3 coding DNA: TGTGCCAGCAGCTTAGTTACGGGGAGGGGCAATCAGCCCCAGCATTTT. Translating gives CASSLVTGRGNQPQHF.

The gene calls are TRBV28 and TRBJ1-2, with 8 bases aligning to TRBD1. The CDR3 length is 14 residues. Germline V gene lookup returns CDR1 MDHEN and CDR2 SYDVKM. The V segment lost 1 base and the J segment 3 bases; nucleotides outside the gene matches: 1. The CDR3 spells CASSLSGGDYGYTF. CDR3 nucleotide sequence: TGTGCCAGCAGTTTATCAGGGGGCGACTATGGCTACACCTTC.

J is TRBJ2-3 and V is TRBV28, with D possibly TRBD2 on 6 matching bases. This CDR3 contains 15 residues. Trimming left V 4 bases short and J 2 bases short, with 13 bases between. The germline V gene encodes CDR1 MDHEN and CDR2 SYDVKM. Written as DNA, the CDR3 is TGTGCCAGCAGTTCCCTAGCGACTAACACAGATACGCAGTATTTT. It encodes CASSSLATNTDTQYF.

The chain has TRBV5-1 and TRBJ2-5; D gene unclear. Germline values: CDR1 SGHRS, CDR2 YFSETQ. Trimming shortened V by 4 bases and J by 5 bases, and 9 bases separated the two germline ends. This CDR3 is 12 amino acids long. CDR3 sequence reads: CASSPSEETQYF. The CDR3 coding sequence is TGCGCCAGCAGCCCGTCTGAGGAGACCCAGTACTTC.

The chain joins TRBV6-1 to TRBJ1-3; no definite D call. Germline V CDR1 and CDR2: MNHNS, SASEGT. V gave up 7 bases and J gave up 2 bases, with 9 bases separating them. This CDR3 has 13 residues. CDR3 sequence reads: CASTSQTGNTIYF. In nucleotides, the CDR3 is TGTGCCAGCACCAGCCAAACTGGAAACACCATATATTTT.

The chain couples TRBV5-4 to TRBJ2-1; 8 bases line up with TRBD2. Losses at the gene ends were 4 bases for V and 5 bases for J; bases not matched to a gene: 8. From germline, CDR1 is SGHNT and CDR2 YYREEE (reference sequence). CDR3 size: 15 residues. This CDR3 reads CASSPRLAPNNEQFF. The CDR3 DNA follows: TGTGCCAGCAGCCCTCGACTAGCGCCCAACAATGAGCAGTTCTTC.

J is TRBJ1-1 and V is TRBV5-4; 8 bases agree with TRBD1. This CDR3 has 13 residues. The V gene end was trimmed by 4 bases and the J gene end by 7 bases; junction bases not matched to a gene: 6. From germline, CDR1 is SGHNT and CDR2 YYREEE (reference sequence). The CDR3, as DNA: TGTGCCAGCAGCCTACAGGGGGACGGTGAAGCTTTCTTT. It is translated as CASSLQGDGEAFF.

The sample holds one count of this clone. V usage is TRBV7-9 and J usage is TRBJ1-2; TRBD1 might be the D (5 bases). CDR3 length: 14 amino acids. Deletions cut 3 bases from V and 4 bases from J, with 12 bases between. Germline lookup yields CDR1 SEHNR and CDR2 FQNEAQ (reference sequence). The CDR3 nucleotides read TGTGCCAGCAGCTTCGGGCAGGGTCTCTATGGCTACACCTTC. Protein sequence: CASSFGQGLYGYTF.

The chain carries TRBV11-3 and TRBJ2-1; no definite D call. V lost 0 bases and J 0 bases, leaving 3 bases between the germline ends. Germline CDR1 reads SGHNT; CDR2 reads YENEEA. The CDR3 spans 14 residues. The CDR3 DNA follows: TGTGCCAGCAGCTTAGAGGGCTCCTACAATGAGCAGTTCTTC. As protein: CASSLEGSYNEQFF.

This clone was found once. The genes are TRBV20-1 and TRBJ2-5; D unclear. Trimming took off 3 bases at V and 4 bases at J, with 6 bases between the two ends. Germline loops: CDR1 DFQATT, CDR2 SNEGSKA (reference sequence). CDR3 length: 11 residues. The CDR3 DNA reads TGCAGTGCTAGGGCTGGAGAGACCCAGTACTTC. This sequence encodes CSARAGETQYF.

This clone has just one count. The rearrangement uses TRBV5-4 and TRBJ2-7; D tentatively reads TRBD1 or TRBD2 (5 bases each). The V gene's germline CDR1 is SGHNT and CDR2 YYREEE (reference sequence). The CDR3 spans 14 residues. Trimming took off 0 bases at V and 2 bases at J, with 9 bases between the two ends. The CDR3 coding sequence is TGTGCCAGCAGCTTGGCTTCGGGGCCCTACGAGCAGTACTTC. Its translation: CASSLASGPYEQYF.

V is TRBV28 and J is TRBJ2-5, with TRBD1 matching over 7 bases. Germline trimming cut 4 bases from V and 2 bases from J; bases unmatched to any gene: 7. CDR1 MDHEN and CDR2 SYDVKM come from the germline V gene. The CDR3 is 15 residues long. CDR3 in amino acids: CASSSGGRRQETQYF. DNA of the CDR3: TGTGCCAGCAGTTCAGGGGGAAGACGGCAAGAGACCCAGTACTTC.

The chain has TRBV7-9 and TRBJ1-4, with TRBD1 matching over 7 bases. V lost 5 bases, J lost 5 bases, and 8 bases stayed unmatched. Germline assignment: CDR1 SEHNR and CDR2 FQNEAQ (reference sequence). The CDR3 extends over 15 amino acids. CDR3 nucleotide sequence: TGTGCCAGCAGCCGACGGACAGGAGCGAATGAAAAACTGTTTTTT. Protein product: CASSRRTGANEKLFF.

The rearrangement joins TRBV27 to TRBJ1-2; no definite D call. CDR1 and CDR2 (germline): MNHEY, SMNVEV (reference sequence). The length of the CDR3 is 14 residues. V was cut by 0 bases and J by 6 bases, with 11 bases left in between. For the CDR3, the DNA is TGTGCCAGCAGTTTATCGATCGTCCAGGATGGCTACACCTTC. Encoded protein: CASSLSIVQDGYTF.

The chain links TRBV7-2 to TRBJ1-1, with 10 bases aligning to TRBD1. The ends lost 5 bases at V and 2 bases at J; junction bases unmatched: 8. This CDR3 comprises 16 residues. Germline V gives CDR1 SGHTA, CDR2 FQGNSA. CDR3 in DNA: TGTGCCAGCAGCACCCGGCGGACAGGGGGAAACACTGAAGCTTTCTTT. This codes for CASSTRRTGGNTEAFF.

The gene calls are TRBV28 and TRBJ2-3; 11 nucleotides align to TRBD2. V dropped 4 bases and J dropped 10; count of bases not matched to a gene: 4. The CDR3 loop spans 13 amino acids. Germline assignment: CDR1 MDHEN and CDR2 SYDVKM. The CDR3 loop is CASSSQTSGAQYF. In DNA, the CDR3 is TGTGCCAGCAGTTCCCAGACTAGCGGGGCGCAGTATTTT.

The chain couples TRBV28 to TRBJ2-5; 8 bases are shared with TRBD1. V dropped 11 bases and J dropped 5; count of bases not matched to a gene: 10. CDR1 MDHEN and CDR2 SYDVKM come from the germline V gene. The CDR3 consists of 13 residues. The CDR3 spells CAAEDRDGETQYF. The CDR3 bases are TGTGCCGCCGAGGACAGGGATGGTGAGACCCAGTACTTC.

This clone was counted a single time. CDR3 amino acids: CASLGVRDRYEQYF. For the CDR3, the DNA is TGTGCCAGCTTAGGCGTCCGCGATCGATACGAGCAGTACTTC. The rearrangement uses TRBV6-5 and TRBJ2-7; D is unresolved. Germline values: CDR1 MNHEY, CDR2 SVGAGI. The V gene lost 8 bases and the J gene lost 4 bases, with 18 bases spanning the gap. The CDR3 consists of 14 residues.

The V and J genes are TRBV6-2 or TRBV6-3 and TRBJ1-1, with a weak D call TRBD1 (5 bases). Trimming removed 2 bases from V and 2 bases from J, with 15 bases in between. CDR3 length: 16 residues. Per germline, CDR1 MNHEY and CDR2 SVGEGT. The CDR3 spells CASSYRSGTGNTEAFF. For the CDR3, the DNA is TGTGCCAGCAGTTACCGCTCAGGGACGGGAAACACTGAAGCTTTCTTT.

The rearrangement links TRBV18 to TRBJ1-4, with D unresolved. With 2 bases removed from V and 0 bases from J, the gap between germline ends came to 10 bases. Germline CDR1 and CDR2: KGHSH and LQKENI. The CDR3 covers 16 residues. The CDR3 coding sequence is TGTGCCAGCTCACCATCGGCACTTGCAACTAATGAAAAACTGTTTTTT. It yields the protein CASSPSALATNEKLFF.

This chain joins TRBV7-2 and TRBJ2-1; 7 nucleotides line up with TRBD1. J was trimmed by 6 bases and V by 5 bases; bases with no gene match: 4. Per the germline V gene, CDR1 is SGHTA and CDR2 is FQGNSA. The CDR3 totals 13 residues. CDR3 region: CASSPDRVNEQFF. The CDR3 nucleotides are TGTGCCAGCAGCCCAGACAGGGTCAATGAGCAGTTCTTC.

The chain has TRBV30 and TRBJ2-7; no firm D call. This CDR3 is 15 amino acids long. Germline CDR1 GTSNPN, CDR2 SVGIG (reference sequence). Trimming pared 3 bases from V and 1 base from J, leaving 16 bases between. Here the CDR3 reads CAWSGRSSFSYEQYF. CDR3 in DNA: TGTGCCTGGAGCGGGCGGTCTTCCTTTTCCTACGAGCAGTACTTC.

This chain links TRBV2 with TRBJ1-2; D not resolved. The CDR3 consists of 12 residues. From germline, CDR1 is SNHLY and CDR2 FYNNEI. The V end was cut by 4 bases, the J end by 4 bases, with 7 bases between. CDR3 amino acids: CASSAEGYGYTF. The CDR3 nucleotides read TGTGCCAGCAGTGCGGAAGGCTATGGCTACACCTTC.

The chain carries TRBV5-1 and TRBJ1-4; no firm D call. Deletions cut 0 bases from V and 6 bases from J, with 9 bases between. Germline values: CDR1 SGHRS, CDR2 YFSETQ. This CDR3 has 14 amino acids. The CDR3 coding sequence is TGCGCCAGCAGCTTGGACAGCGGGGATGAAAAACTGTTTTTT. It specifies CASSLDSGDEKLFF.

The chain joins TRBV19 to TRBJ1-2; tentative D call: TRBD1 (6 bases). Trimming shortened V by 6 bases and J by 2 bases, and 13 bases separated the two germline ends. This CDR3 comprises 14 residues. Germline V CDR1 and CDR2: LNHDA, SQIVND (reference sequence). The CDR3 DNA reads TGTGCCAGTAGGGCGATCGGGGGCAACTATGGCTACACCTTC. Translation: CASRAIGGNYGYTF.

This clone has only a few counts. The chain has TRBV6-4 and TRBJ1-2, with D possibly TRBD1 on 6 matching bases. V was trimmed by 2 bases and J by 1 base, leaving 14 bases between them. The CDR3 sequence is 16 residues long. Germline V gene data show CDR1 as MRHNA and CDR2 as SNTAGT. CDR3 nucleotide sequence: TGTGCCAGCAGTGACCGCCCAGACAGGCTTAACTATGGCTACACCTTC. The encoded protein is CASSDRPDRLNYGYTF.

The chain is built from TRBV6-5 and TRBJ2-7; D gene uncertain. This CDR3 comprises 14 residues. Germline V lookup: CDR1 MNHEY, CDR2 SVGAGI. The V gene lost 0 bases and the J gene lost 3 bases, with 9 bases spanning the gap. CDR3 nucleotide sequence: TGTGCCAGCAGTTACTCGATGGGTGTCTACGAGCAGTACTTC. This gives the protein CASSYSMGVYEQYF.